A selection of T cell receptor beta chains follows, all from one sample in a study of blood T cells in healthy people across ages. Via MiXCR, TCRdb re-called the 5' RACE reads, giving one row per CDR3 protein. This sample has approximately 600,000 distinct CDR3 sequences, with roughly 58% found just once. Sequencing used blood. These receptor sequences come from a man in his 60s in good health. Each CDR3 is given with its conserved first and last residue. Fields, in order: D gene, V gene, clone size, J gene, CDR3 protein, CDR3 DNA. The D gene is left open where the match is weak. The listing skips clone size in some rows; elsewhere it reads once, few, many or a size class.

D gene: TRBD1; V gene: TRBV18; clone size: NA; J gene: TRBJ1-1; CDR3 protein: CASSHRTGENTEAFF; CDR3 DNA: TGTGCCAGCTCCCATCGGACAGGAGAGAACACTGAAGCTTTCTTT
D gene: NA; V gene: TRBV10-3; clone size: NA; J gene: TRBJ2-7; CDR3 protein: CAISEGQHYEQYF; CDR3 DNA: TGTGCCATCAGTGAGGGACAGCACTACGAGCAGTACTTC
D gene: TRBD1; V gene: TRBV20-1; clone size: NA; J gene: TRBJ2-7; CDR3 protein: CSAIRQGAYEQYF; CDR3 DNA: TGCAGTGCTATCAGACAGGGGGCCTACGAGCAGTACTTC
D gene: NA; V gene: TRBV7-2; clone size: NA; J gene: TRBJ2-2; CDR3 protein: CASSPDAGELFF; CDR3 DNA: TGTGCCAGCAGCCCAGACGCCGGGGAGCTGTTTTTT
D gene: TRBD1; V gene: TRBV19; clone size: NA; J gene: TRBJ2-7; CDR3 protein: CASSTGQGAFHEQYF; CDR3 DNA: TGTGCCAGTAGTACCGGACAGGGGGCCTTCCACGAGCAGTACTTC
D gene: NA; V gene: TRBV18; clone size: NA; J gene: TRBJ2-1; CDR3 protein: CASSPAGKGEQFF; CDR3 DNA: TGTGCCAGCTCACCTGCCGGGAAGGGTGAGCAGTTCTTC
D gene: TRBD2; V gene: TRBV4-1; clone size: few; J gene: TRBJ2-1; CDR3 protein: CASSQMLTGGHNEQFF; CDR3 DNA: TGCGCCAGCAGCCAAATGCTAACGGGGGGGCACAATGAGCAGTTCTTC
D gene: NA; V gene: TRBV4-2; clone size: NA; J gene: TRBJ2-4; CDR3 protein: CASSLERDPTKNIQYF; CDR3 DNA: TGTGCCAGCAGCCTCGAGAGGGACCCAACCAAAAACATTCAGTACTTC
D gene: TRBD2; V gene: TRBV7-9; clone size: NA; J gene: TRBJ2-5; CDR3 protein: CASNRLAGTQETQYF; CDR3 DNA: TGTGCCAGCAACCGACTAGCGGGGACGCAAGAGACCCAGTACTTC
D gene: NA; V gene: TRBV28; clone size: NA; J gene: TRBJ2-3; CDR3 protein: CASSRGTASIGDTQYF; CDR3 DNA: TGTGCCAGCAGTCGCGGGACAGCCTCTATTGGAGATACGCAGTATTTT
D gene: NA; V gene: TRBV12-3/TRBV12-4; clone size: NA; J gene: TRBJ1-2; CDR3 protein: CASTFTGQLAYGYTF; CDR3 DNA: TGTGCCAGCACTTTCACCGGACAGTTAGCCTATGGCTACACCTTC
D gene: TRBD1; V gene: TRBV5-1; clone size: NA; J gene: TRBJ1-4; CDR3 protein: CASSPGQTTTGEKLFF; CDR3 DNA: TGCGCCAGCAGCCCGGGACAGACAACAACTGGTGAAAAACTGTTTTTT
D gene: TRBD2; V gene: TRBV5-6; clone size: few; J gene: TRBJ2-5; CDR3 protein: CASSSGLANQETQYF; CDR3 DNA: TGTGCCAGCAGCTCGGGACTAGCTAATCAAGAGACCCAGTACTTC
D gene: NA; V gene: TRBV11-2; clone size: NA; J gene: TRBJ1-2; CDR3 protein: CASSPGTPLSGYTF; CDR3 DNA: TGTGCCAGCAGCCCCGGGACACCCCTAAGTGGCTACACCTTC
D gene: NA; V gene: TRBV6-5; clone size: once; J gene: TRBJ2-1; CDR3 protein: CASSYTRSGEQFF; CDR3 DNA: TGTGCCAGCAGTTATACTAGGTCGGGTGAGCAGTTCTTC
D gene: NA; V gene: TRBV3-1; clone size: once; J gene: TRBJ1-2; CDR3 protein: CASSQDHSGAYSGYTF; CDR3 DNA: TGTGCCAGCAGCCAAGATCACTCCGGGGCTTATTCTGGCTACACCTTC
D gene: NA; V gene: TRBV6-1; clone size: NA; J gene: TRBJ2-5; CDR3 protein: CASSPSTGLLQETQYF; CDR3 DNA: TGTGCCAGCAGTCCTTCGACGGGACTCCTACAAGAGACCCAGTACTTC
D gene: TRBD1; V gene: TRBV24-1; clone size: NA; J gene: TRBJ2-1; CDR3 protein: CATSDLPTDRGNEQFF; CDR3 DNA: TGTGCCACCAGTGATTTGCCCACCGACAGGGGGAATGAGCAGTTCTTC
D gene: NA; V gene: TRBV4-1; clone size: once; J gene: TRBJ2-5; CDR3 protein: CASSQMSPFNNEQYF; CDR3 DNA: TGCGCCAGCAGCCAAATGTCTCCCTTCAACAATGAGCAGTACTTC
D gene: TRBD2; V gene: TRBV4-1; clone size: few; J gene: TRBJ2-5; CDR3 protein: CASSQGGLAGAYQETQYF; CDR3 DNA: TGCGCCAGCAGCCAAGGAGGACTAGCGGGGGCATACCAAGAGACCCAGTACTTC
D gene: TRBD1; V gene: TRBV20-1; clone size: NA; J gene: TRBJ1-2; CDR3 protein: CSAETGRIFYGYTF; CDR3 DNA: TGCAGTGCAGAGACAGGGAGGATCTTCTATGGCTACACCTTC
D gene: TRBD2; V gene: TRBV29-1; clone size: few; J gene: TRBJ2-1; CDR3 protein: CSGGTSGGNEQFF; CDR3 DNA: TGCAGCGGCGGGACTAGCGGGGGAAATGAGCAGTTCTTC
D gene: NA; V gene: TRBV7-2; clone size: few; J gene: TRBJ2-7; CDR3 protein: CASSPARREQYF; CDR3 DNA: TGTGCCAGCAGCCCGGCGAGGCGCGAGCAGTACTTC
D gene: NA; V gene: TRBV15; clone size: NA; J gene: TRBJ2-2; CDR3 protein: CATSRDLSGELFF; CDR3 DNA: TGTGCCACCAGCAGAGATCTGAGCGGGGAGCTGTTTTTT
D gene: TRBD1; V gene: TRBV4-2; clone size: few; J gene: TRBJ2-1; CDR3 protein: CASSQEATGAYSEQFF; CDR3 DNA: TGTGCCAGCAGCCAAGAGGCGACAGGGGCCTACAGTGAGCAGTTCTTC
D gene: NA; V gene: TRBV6-6; clone size: few; J gene: TRBJ2-5; CDR3 protein: CASSPGWDRETQYF; CDR3 DNA: TGTGCCAGCAGCCCCGGATGGGATCGGGAGACCCAGTACTTC
D gene: NA; V gene: TRBV5-1; clone size: NA; J gene: TRBJ2-3; CDR3 protein: CASSLEKGAGTDTQYF; CDR3 DNA: TGCGCCAGCAGCTTGGAGAAGGGCGCTGGCACAGATACGCAGTATTTT
D gene: TRBD1; V gene: TRBV6-5; clone size: NA; J gene: TRBJ1-2; CDR3 protein: CASIPGDPGQSYGYTF; CDR3 DNA: TGTGCCAGCATTCCAGGGGACCCGGGACAGAGCTATGGCTACACCTTC
D gene: NA; V gene: TRBV20-1; clone size: NA; J gene: TRBJ1-4; CDR3 protein: CSAPPPGQDTEKLFF; CDR3 DNA: TGCAGTGCCCCTCCCCCGGGACAAGATACTGAAAAACTGTTTTTT
D gene: NA; V gene: TRBV14; clone size: once; J gene: TRBJ1-4; CDR3 protein: CASSLITGSTNEKLFF; CDR3 DNA: TGTGCCAGCAGCCTTATCACAGGGTCAACTAATGAAAAACTGTTTTTT
D gene: NA; V gene: TRBV6-1; clone size: NA; J gene: TRBJ1-2; CDR3 protein: CASSPRPGHYGYTF; CDR3 DNA: TGTGCCAGCAGTCCCCGGCCGGGGCACTATGGCTACACCTTC
D gene: NA; V gene: TRBV20-1; clone size: NA; J gene: TRBJ2-1; CDR3 protein: CSARDSSGPYNEQFF; CDR3 DNA: TGCAGTGCTAGAGATTCGAGCGGGCCTTACAATGAGCAGTTCTTC
D gene: TRBD1; V gene: TRBV10-3; clone size: NA; J gene: TRBJ1-2; CDR3 protein: CAIRGQGAEYGNTF; CDR3 DNA: TGTGCCATCAGGGGACAGGGGGCCGAATATGGCAACACCTTC
D gene: NA; V gene: TRBV14; clone size: few; J gene: TRBJ2-5; CDR3 protein: CASSRWLAGQETQYF; CDR3 DNA: TGTGCCAGCAGCCGGTGGTTAGCAGGGCAAGAGACCCAGTACTTC
D gene: TRBD2; V gene: TRBV28; clone size: NA; J gene: TRBJ2-1; CDR3 protein: CASSLLAAGGQNEQFF; CDR3 DNA: TGTGCCAGCAGTTTATTGGCTGCGGGGGGGCAGAATGAGCAGTTCTTC
D gene: NA; V gene: TRBV20-1; clone size: NA; J gene: TRBJ2-5; CDR3 protein: CSARVGEKVETQYF; CDR3 DNA: TGCAGTGCTAGAGTGGGGGAGAAGGTTGAGACCCAGTACTTC
D gene: NA; V gene: TRBV5-1; clone size: NA; J gene: TRBJ1-6; CDR3 protein: CASSPSGGRTPLHF; CDR3 DNA: TGCGCCAGCAGCCCGAGCGGGGGTCGGACACCCCTCCACTTT
D gene: TRBD2; V gene: TRBV7-2; clone size: NA; J gene: TRBJ2-6; CDR3 protein: CASSWSGGSSGANVLTF; CDR3 DNA: TGTGCCAGCAGCTGGAGCGGGGGGAGTTCTGGGGCCAACGTCCTGACTTTC
D gene: NA; V gene: TRBV29-1; clone size: NA; J gene: TRBJ2-3; CDR3 protein: CSVDGISGTDTQYF; CDR3 DNA: TGCAGCGTTGACGGGATTAGCGGCACAGATACGCAGTATTTT
D gene: NA; V gene: TRBV5-1; clone size: once; J gene: TRBJ2-1; CDR3 protein: CASSVAPPNNEQFF; CDR3 DNA: TGCGCCAGCAGCGTGGCGCCACCTAACAATGAACAGTTCTTC
D gene: TRBD1; V gene: TRBV6-2/TRBV6-3; clone size: NA; J gene: TRBJ2-5; CDR3 protein: CASTRAGQGAQETQYF; CDR3 DNA: TGTGCCAGCACCAGAGCAGGACAGGGGGCCCAAGAGACCCAGTACTTC
D gene: NA; V gene: TRBV27; clone size: once; J gene: TRBJ1-5; CDR3 protein: CASSPRWNSGQPQHF; CDR3 DNA: TGTGCCAGCAGTCCTCGTTGGAATTCTGGTCAGCCCCAGCATTTT
D gene: NA; V gene: TRBV28; clone size: few; J gene: TRBJ2-7; CDR3 protein: CASSSPRASSYEQYF; CDR3 DNA: TGTGCCAGCAGTTCACCTCGGGCCAGCTCCTACGAGCAGTACTTC
D gene: NA; V gene: TRBV29-1; clone size: NA; J gene: TRBJ2-7; CDR3 protein: CSVKNRVGYEQYF; CDR3 DNA: TGCAGCGTTAAGAACAGGGTGGGCTACGAGCAGTACTTC
D gene: NA; V gene: TRBV5-1; clone size: NA; J gene: TRBJ2-7; CDR3 protein: CASSSRDGNYEQYF; CDR3 DNA: TGCGCCAGCAGCTCAAGGGACGGGAACTACGAGCAGTACTTC
D gene: NA; V gene: TRBV3-1; clone size: NA; J gene: TRBJ1-5; CDR3 protein: CASSQDGGIGQPQHF; CDR3 DNA: TGTGCCAGCAGCCAAGATGGGGGTATCGGTCAGCCCCAGCATTTT
D gene: NA; V gene: TRBV2; clone size: NA; J gene: TRBJ2-5; CDR3 protein: CASSEDRVQETQYF; CDR3 DNA: TGTGCCAGCAGTGAAGACAGGGTCCAAGAGACCCAGTACTTC
D gene: NA; V gene: TRBV4-2; clone size: NA; J gene: TRBJ2-7; CDR3 protein: CASSQELGRAYEQYF; CDR3 DNA: TGTGCCAGCAGCCAAGAGCTCGGCAGGGCCTACGAGCAGTACTTC
D gene: TRBD2; V gene: TRBV18; clone size: NA; J gene: TRBJ2-1; CDR3 protein: CASSPQAGGRDEQFF; CDR3 DNA: TGTGCCAGCTCACCACAAGCGGGGGGGCGCGATGAGCAGTTCTTC
D gene: NA; V gene: TRBV29-1; clone size: NA; J gene: TRBJ2-4; CDR3 protein: CSVEGQNIQYF; CDR3 DNA: TGCAGCGTTGAAGGGCAAAACATTCAGTACTTC
D gene: NA; V gene: TRBV6-5; clone size: NA; J gene: TRBJ2-4; CDR3 protein: CASHPSEENIQYF; CDR3 DNA: TGTGCCAGCCACCCTAGCGAAGAAAACATTCAGTACTTC